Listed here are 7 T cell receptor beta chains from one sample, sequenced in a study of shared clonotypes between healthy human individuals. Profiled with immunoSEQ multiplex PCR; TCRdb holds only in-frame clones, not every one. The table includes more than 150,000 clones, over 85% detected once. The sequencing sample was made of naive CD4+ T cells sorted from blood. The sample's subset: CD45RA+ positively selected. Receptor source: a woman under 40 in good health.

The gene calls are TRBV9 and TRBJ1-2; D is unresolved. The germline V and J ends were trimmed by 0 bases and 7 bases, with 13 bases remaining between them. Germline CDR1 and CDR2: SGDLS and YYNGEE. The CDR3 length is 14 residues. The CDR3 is CASSVGPEGSGYTF. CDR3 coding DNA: TGTGCCAGCAGCGTAGGGCCCGAGGGAAGTGGCTACACCTTC.

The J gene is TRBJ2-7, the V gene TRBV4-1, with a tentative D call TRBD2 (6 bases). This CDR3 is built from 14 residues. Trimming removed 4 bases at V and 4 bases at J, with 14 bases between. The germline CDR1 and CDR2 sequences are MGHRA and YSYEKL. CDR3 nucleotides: TGCGCCAGCAGCCTCGGGACTCAATCATACGAGCAGTACTTC. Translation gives CASSLGTQSYEQYF.

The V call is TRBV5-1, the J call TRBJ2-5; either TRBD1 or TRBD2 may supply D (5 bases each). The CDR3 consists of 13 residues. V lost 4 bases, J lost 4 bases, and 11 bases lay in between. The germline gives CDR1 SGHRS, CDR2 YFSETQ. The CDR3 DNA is TGCGCCAGCAGCCCTGGGACGGGAGAGACCCAGTACTTC. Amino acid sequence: CASSPGTGETQYF.

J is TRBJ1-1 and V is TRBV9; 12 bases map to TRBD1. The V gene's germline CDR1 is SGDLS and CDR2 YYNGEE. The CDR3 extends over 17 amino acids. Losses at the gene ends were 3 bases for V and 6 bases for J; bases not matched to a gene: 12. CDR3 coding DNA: TGTGCCAGCAGCGCCTCCCGGGACAGGGGGCGCGTCGCTGAAGCTTTCTTT. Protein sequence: CASSASRDRGRVAEAFF.

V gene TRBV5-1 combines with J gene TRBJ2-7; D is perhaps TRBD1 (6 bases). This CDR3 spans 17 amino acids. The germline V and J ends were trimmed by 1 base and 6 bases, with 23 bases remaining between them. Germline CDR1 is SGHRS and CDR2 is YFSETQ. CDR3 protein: CASSLSPPGDTGIEQYF. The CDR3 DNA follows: TGCGCCAGCAGCTTGTCACCTCCCGGGGACACAGGCATCGAGCAGTACTTC.

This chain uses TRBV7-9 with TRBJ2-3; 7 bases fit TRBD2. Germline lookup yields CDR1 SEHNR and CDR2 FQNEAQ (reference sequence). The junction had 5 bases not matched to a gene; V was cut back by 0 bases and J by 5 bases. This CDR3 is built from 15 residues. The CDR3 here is CASSLALAGRDTQYF. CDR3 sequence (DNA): TGTGCCAGCAGCTTAGCGTTAGCGGGTAGAGATACGCAGTATTTT.

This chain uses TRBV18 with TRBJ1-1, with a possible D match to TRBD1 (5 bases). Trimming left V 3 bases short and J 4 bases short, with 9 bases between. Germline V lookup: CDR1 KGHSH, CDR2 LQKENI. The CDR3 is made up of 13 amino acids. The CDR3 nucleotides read TGTGCCAGCTCACCGCAGGGTCGCACTGAAGCTTTCTTT. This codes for CASSPQGRTEAFF.